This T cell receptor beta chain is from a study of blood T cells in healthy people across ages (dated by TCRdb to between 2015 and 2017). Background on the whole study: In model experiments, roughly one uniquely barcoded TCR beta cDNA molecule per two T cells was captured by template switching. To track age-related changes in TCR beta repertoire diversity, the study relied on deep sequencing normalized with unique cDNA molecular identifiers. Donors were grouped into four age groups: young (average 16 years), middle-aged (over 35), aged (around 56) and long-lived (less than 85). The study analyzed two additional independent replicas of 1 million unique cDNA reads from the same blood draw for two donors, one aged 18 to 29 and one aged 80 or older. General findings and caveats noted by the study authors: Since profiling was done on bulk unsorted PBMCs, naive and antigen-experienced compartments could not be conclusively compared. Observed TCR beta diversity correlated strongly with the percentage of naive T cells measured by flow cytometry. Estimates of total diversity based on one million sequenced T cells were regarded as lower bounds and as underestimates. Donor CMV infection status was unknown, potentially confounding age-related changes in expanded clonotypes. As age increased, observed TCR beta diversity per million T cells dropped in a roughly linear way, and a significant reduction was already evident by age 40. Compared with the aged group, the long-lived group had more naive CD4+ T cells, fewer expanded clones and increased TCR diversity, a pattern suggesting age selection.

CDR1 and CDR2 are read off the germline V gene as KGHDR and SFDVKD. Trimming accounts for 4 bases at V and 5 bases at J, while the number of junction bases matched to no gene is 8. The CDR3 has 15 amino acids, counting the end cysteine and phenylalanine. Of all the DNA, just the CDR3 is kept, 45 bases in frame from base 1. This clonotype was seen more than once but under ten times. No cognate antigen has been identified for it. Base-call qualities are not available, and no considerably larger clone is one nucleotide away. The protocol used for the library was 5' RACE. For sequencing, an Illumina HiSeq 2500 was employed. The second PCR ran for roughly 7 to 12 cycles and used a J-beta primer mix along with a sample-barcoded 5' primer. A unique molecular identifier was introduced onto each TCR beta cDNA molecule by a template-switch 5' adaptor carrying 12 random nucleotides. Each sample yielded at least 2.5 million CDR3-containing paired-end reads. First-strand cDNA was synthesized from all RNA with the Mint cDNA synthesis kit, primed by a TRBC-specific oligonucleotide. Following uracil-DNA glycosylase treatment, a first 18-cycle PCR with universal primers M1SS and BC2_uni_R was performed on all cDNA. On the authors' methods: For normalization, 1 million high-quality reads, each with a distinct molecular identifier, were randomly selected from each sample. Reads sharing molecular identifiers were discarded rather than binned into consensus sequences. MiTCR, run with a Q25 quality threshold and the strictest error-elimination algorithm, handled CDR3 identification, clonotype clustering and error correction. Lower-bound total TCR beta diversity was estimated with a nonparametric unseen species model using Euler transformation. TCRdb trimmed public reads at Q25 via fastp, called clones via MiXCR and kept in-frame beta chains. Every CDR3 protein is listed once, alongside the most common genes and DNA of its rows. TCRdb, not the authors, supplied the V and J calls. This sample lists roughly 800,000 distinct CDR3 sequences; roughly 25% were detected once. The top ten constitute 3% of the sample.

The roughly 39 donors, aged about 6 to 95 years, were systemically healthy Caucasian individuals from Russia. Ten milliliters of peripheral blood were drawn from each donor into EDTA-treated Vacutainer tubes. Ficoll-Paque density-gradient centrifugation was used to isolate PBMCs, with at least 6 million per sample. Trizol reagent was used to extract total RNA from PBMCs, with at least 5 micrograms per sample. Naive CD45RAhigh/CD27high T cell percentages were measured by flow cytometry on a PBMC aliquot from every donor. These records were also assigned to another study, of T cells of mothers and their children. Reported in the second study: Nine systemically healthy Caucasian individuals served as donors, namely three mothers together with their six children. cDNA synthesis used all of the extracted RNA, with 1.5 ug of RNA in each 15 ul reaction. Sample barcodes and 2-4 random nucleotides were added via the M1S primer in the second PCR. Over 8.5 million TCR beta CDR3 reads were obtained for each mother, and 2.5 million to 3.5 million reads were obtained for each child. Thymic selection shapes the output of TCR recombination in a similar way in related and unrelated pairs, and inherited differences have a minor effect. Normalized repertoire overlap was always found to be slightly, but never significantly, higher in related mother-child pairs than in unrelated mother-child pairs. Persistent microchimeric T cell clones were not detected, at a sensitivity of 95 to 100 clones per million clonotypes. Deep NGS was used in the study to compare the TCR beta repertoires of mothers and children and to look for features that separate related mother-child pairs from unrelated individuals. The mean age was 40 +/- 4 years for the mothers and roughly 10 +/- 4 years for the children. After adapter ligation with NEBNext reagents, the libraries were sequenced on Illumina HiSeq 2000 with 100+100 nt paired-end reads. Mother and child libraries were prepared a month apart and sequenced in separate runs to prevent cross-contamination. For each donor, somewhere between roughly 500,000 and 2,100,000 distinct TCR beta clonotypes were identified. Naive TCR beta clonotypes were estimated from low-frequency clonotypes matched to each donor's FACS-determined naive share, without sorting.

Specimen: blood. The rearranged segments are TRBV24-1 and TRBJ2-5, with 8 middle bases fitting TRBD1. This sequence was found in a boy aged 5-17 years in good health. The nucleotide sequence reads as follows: TGTGCCACCAGTGACACCTCAGGGGGCCGGGAGACCCAGTACTTC. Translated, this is CATSDTSGGRETQYF.